The 7 T cell receptor beta chains listed next were all sequenced from one sample in a study of Ad26.COV2.S vaccination and SARS-CoV-2 variants (dated by TCRdb to the early 2020s). Library preparation employed the immunoSEQ multiplex PCR assay. TCRdb carries this immuneACCESS record with in-frame sequences only. Its versions omit some clonotypes, under half of them owing to an unresolved V gene in the studies checked, with the rest unexplained. For this sample there are 440,000 or so clones; roughly 87% appear just once. Roughly 4.3% of the sample rests with the top ten. The treatment or condition label corresponds to: roughly 20 received Ad26.COV2.S at low or high dose, single or two shots; roughly five received placebo; per-sample allocation not given. For vaccine and placebo recipients, the sequenced repertoires came from samples collected on day 63 after the first injection. Material: peripheral blood, obtained in a trial of Ad26.COV2.S vaccine versus placebo. The receptors were gathered from a person between 18 and 60 years old who received the Ad26.COV2.S COVID-19 vaccine or a placebo.

The chain couples TRBV29-1 to TRBJ1-3, with a possible D match to TRBD1 (6 bases). The CDR3 contains 13 residues. CDR1 is SQVTM, CDR2 ANQGSEA, per germline. The germline V and J ends were trimmed by 7 bases and 3 bases, with 13 bases remaining between them. The CDR3 sequence is CSGEHRDGNTIYF. The CDR3 DNA reads as TGCAGCGGAGAACACAGGGATGGAAACACCATATATTTT.

The chain uses TRBV3-1 (or the pseudogene TRBV3-2) and TRBJ2-1; no clear D gene. CDR1 is LGHDT, CDR2 YNNKEL, per germline (reference sequence). The V end lost 0 bases, the J end lost 5 bases, and 14 bases lay between the germline ends. This CDR3 is built from 16 residues. In DNA form, the CDR3 reads TGTGCCAGCAGCCAAGATGAAGGTGAGGTCCACAATGAGCAGTTCTTC. Protein sequence: CASSQDEGEVHNEQFF.

The J gene is TRBJ1-2, the V gene TRBV6-2 or TRBV6-3; 8 nucleotides match TRBD1. Trimming took 5 bases from V and 5 from J; bases not matched to a gene: 7. Germline CDR1 MNHEY, CDR2 SVGEGT. The CDR3 extends over 14 amino acids. CDR3 sequence (DNA): TGTGCCAGCAGTACTTGGACAGGGCGTTATGGCTACACCTTC. Translating gives CASSTWTGRYGYTF.

The gene calls are TRBV27 and TRBJ2-3; TRBD1 is a possible D gene (5 bases). The germline V and J ends were trimmed by 3 bases and 0 bases, with 13 bases remaining between them. The length of the CDR3 is 16 residues. Germline values: CDR1 MNHEY, CDR2 SMNVEV (reference sequence). CDR3 region: CASSFDPTESTDTQYF. CDR3 in DNA: TGTGCCAGCAGTTTTGACCCGACAGAAAGCACAGATACGCAGTATTTT.

The J gene is TRBJ2-7, the V gene TRBV12-5; 9 positions match TRBD1. V lost 4 bases to trimming and J lost 2 bases; unmatched junction nucleotides: 6. Germline CDR1 and CDR2: LGHNT and FRNRAP. There are 15 residues in the CDR3. The CDR3 DNA sequence: TGTGCTAGTGGTTCCCGGGACAGGGAAACCTACGAGCAGTACTTC. Its protein is CASGSRDRETYEQYF.

A single count supports this clone. V is TRBV28 and J is TRBJ2-7; D might be TRBD1 (5 bases). The CDR3 loop spans 15 amino acids. CDR1 and CDR2 from the germline V gene are MDHEN and SYDVKM. V lost 6 bases and J 1 base, leaving 16 bases between the germline ends. Here the CDR3 DNA reads TGTGCCAGCAGCCTGGGGCTAGATTATTCCTACGAGCAGTACTTC. Protein: CASSLGLDYSYEQYF.

The rearrangement links TRBV7-2 to TRBJ2-2; TRBD2 aligns across 7 bases. The V gene end was trimmed by 6 bases and the J gene end by 6 bases; junction bases not matched to a gene: 10. Germline lookup yields CDR1 SGHTA and CDR2 FQGNSA. The CDR3 length is 15 residues. For the CDR3, the DNA is TGTGCCAGCAGGTCATCGCGGGAGATGGCCGGGGAGCTGTTTTTT. This codes for CASRSSREMAGELFF.